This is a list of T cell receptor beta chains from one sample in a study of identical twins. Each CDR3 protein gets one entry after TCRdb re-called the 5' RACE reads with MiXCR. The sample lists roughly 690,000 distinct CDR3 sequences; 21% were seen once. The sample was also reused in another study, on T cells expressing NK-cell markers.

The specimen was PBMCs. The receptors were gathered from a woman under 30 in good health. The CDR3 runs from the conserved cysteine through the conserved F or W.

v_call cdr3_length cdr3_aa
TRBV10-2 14 CASLAWALHNEQFF
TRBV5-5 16 CASSSRRGMLNTEAFF
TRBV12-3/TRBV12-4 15 CASTGGLRELETQYF
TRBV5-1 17 CASSSDLLAGVGNEQFF
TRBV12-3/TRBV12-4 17 CASSRRDGGLANYGYTF
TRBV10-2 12 CASSGVRTEQYF
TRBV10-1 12 CASSDFYNEQFF
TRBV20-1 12 CSARGPWGTQYF
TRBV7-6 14 CASSLADGSGTQYF
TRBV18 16 CASSPFLQTGNNEQFF
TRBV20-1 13 CSAMGQITGELFF
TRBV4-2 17 CASSQRAGGHKNNEQFF
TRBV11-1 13 CASSLETRVEQFF
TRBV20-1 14 CSARVTASQETQYF
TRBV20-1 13 CSASKGDNVEQYF
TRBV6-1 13 CASSETGIYEQYF
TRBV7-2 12 CASSSGPDTQYF
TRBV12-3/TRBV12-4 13 CASSFQLGGGQFF
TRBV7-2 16 CASSAGQGIGKNIQYF
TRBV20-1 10 CSSKGFQQYF
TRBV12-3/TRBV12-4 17 CASSPPPGLAGFEEQFF
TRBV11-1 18 CASSLALSSGSAAHEQYF
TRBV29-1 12 CSVRDGHYGYTF
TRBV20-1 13 CSAEGLNTDTQYF
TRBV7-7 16 CASSGAGGLNTGELFF
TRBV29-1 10 CSGGKKTQYF
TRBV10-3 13 CAISEIGTDTQYF
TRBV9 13 CASSRDTWNEQFF
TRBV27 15 CASSLSWLAGAEQFF
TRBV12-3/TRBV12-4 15 CASRLGQIDNSPLHF
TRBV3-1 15 CASSPLQGSYTEAFF
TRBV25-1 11 CASSGHYEQYF
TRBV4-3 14 CASSQELRAEGYTF
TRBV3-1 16 CASSQDVTATNEKLFF
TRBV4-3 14 CASSQVASEGEQFF
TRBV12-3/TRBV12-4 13 CASNRDGNSPLHF
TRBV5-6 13 CASSFSRPFEQYF
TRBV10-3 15 CAISEPGQGGDTQYF
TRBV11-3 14 CASSFTGGGETQYF
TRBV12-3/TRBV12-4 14 CASSFSGGPNEQFF
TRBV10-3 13 CAIVGSTTDTQYF
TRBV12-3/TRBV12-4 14 CASRYRGETGELFF
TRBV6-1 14 CASSEVAADDTQYF
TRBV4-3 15 CASSQEVVGADTQYF
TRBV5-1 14 CASRVWAKTTEAFF
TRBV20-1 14 CSARDNRGGTEAFF
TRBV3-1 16 CASSLSPAEGTYEQYF
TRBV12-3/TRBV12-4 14 CASTTGQRNTEAFF
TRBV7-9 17 CASSLARVAGDANEQFF
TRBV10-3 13 CATSGHNYNEQFF
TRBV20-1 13 CSAAGTVNEKLFF
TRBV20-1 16 CSAKGASGKNYNEQFF
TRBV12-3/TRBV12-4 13 CASSTRRFYGYTF
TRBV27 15 CASSLSESGGDTQYF
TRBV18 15 CASSLRTVTLGEQYF